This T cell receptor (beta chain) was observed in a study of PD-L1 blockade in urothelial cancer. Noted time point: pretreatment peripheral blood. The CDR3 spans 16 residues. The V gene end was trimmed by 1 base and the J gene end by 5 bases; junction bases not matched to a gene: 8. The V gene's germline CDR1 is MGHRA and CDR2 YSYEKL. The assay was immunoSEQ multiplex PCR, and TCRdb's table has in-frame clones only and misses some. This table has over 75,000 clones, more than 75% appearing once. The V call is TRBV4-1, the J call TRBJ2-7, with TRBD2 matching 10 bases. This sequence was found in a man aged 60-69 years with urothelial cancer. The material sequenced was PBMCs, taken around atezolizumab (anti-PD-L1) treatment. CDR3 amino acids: CASSQGLAGELHEQYF. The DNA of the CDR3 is TGCGCCAGCAGCCAAGGTCTAGCGGGAGAACTCCACGAGCAGTACTTC.